One sample yielded the 18 T cell receptor beta chains listed below, sequenced in a study of cytomegalovirus exposure and HLA in healthy donors. A multiplex PCR was run with 60 Vbeta primers and 13 Jbeta primers. Clones were read by immunoSEQ multiplex PCR, and TCRdb kept only the in-frame ones, dropping some. Altogether about 170,000 clones are present, around 73% being singletons, with the ten largest covering 5% to 6.5%. Sequenced input: PBMCs. The receptors derive from a woman in her late teens or twenties in good health and CMV-seropositive.

This clone was found once. J is TRBJ2-7 and V is TRBV9; the D is unclear. The V gene lost 4 bases and the J gene lost 1 base, with 18 bases spanning the gap. The germline V gene encodes CDR1 SGDLS and CDR2 YYNGEE. The CDR3 runs 16 residues. CDR3 in amino acids: CASSPHPPEESYEQYF. CDR3 bases: TGTGCCAGCAGCCCTCACCCCCCCGAGGAATCCTACGAGCAGTACTTC.

The rearrangement joins TRBV12-5 to TRBJ1-1, with 8 nucleotides matching TRBD1. The CDR3 is 16 residues long. The germline V gene encodes CDR1 LGHNT and CDR2 FRNRAP. Unmatched junction bases numbered 14, after V lost 6 bases and J lost 5 bases. The CDR3 DNA is TGTGCTAGTGGCCCTAACCTGGACAGGGAGCAAACTGAAGCTTTCTTT. Its protein is CASGPNLDREQTEAFF.

The V call is TRBV19, the J call TRBJ2-1; 8 positions agree with TRBD1. Losses at the gene ends were 6 bases for V and 5 bases for J; bases not matched to a gene: 9. This CDR3 spans 15 amino acids. The germline gives CDR1 LNHDA, CDR2 SQIVND (reference sequence). The CDR3 DNA reads TGTGCCAGTAGCACCCCCGGGACAGGTCACAATGAGCAGTTCTTC. This sequence encodes CASSTPGTGHNEQFF. Variable domain in full (rest from reference TRBV19 and TRBJ2-1): DGGITQSPKYLFRKEGQNVTLSCEQNLNHDAMYWYRQDPGQGLRLIYYSQIVNDFQKGDIAEGYSVSREKKESFPLTVTSAQKNPTAFYLCASSTPGTGHNEQFFGPGTRLTVL.

The V gene is TRBV11-2, the J gene TRBJ2-5; possible D gene TRBD1, 6 bases. CDR1 and CDR2 (germline): SGHAT, FQNNGV. The ends were cut back, 2 bases at V and 5 bases at J, with 15 bases in the middle. The CDR3 consists of 15 residues. The CDR3 sequence: CASSLRKGGRETQYF. Here the CDR3 DNA reads TGTGCCAGCAGCTTAAGGAAAGGGGGTAGGGAGACCCAGTACTTC.

The chain links TRBV4-1 to TRBJ1-3, with 10 bases lining up with TRBD1. V lost 3 bases to trimming and J lost 0 bases; unmatched junction nucleotides: 11. The CDR3 runs 19 residues. Germline V gene data show CDR1 as MGHRA and CDR2 as YSYEKL. CDR3 nucleotide sequence: TGCGCCAGCAGCCAGGCCGGGACAGGGGCAATGCTCTCTGGAAACACCATATATTTT. The encoded protein is CASSQAGTGAMLSGNTIYF.

The chain employs TRBV7-8 and TRBJ2-4, with D perhaps matching TRBD2 (7 bases). With 5 bases removed from V and 2 bases from J, the gap between germline ends came to 16 bases. Looked up from germline, CDR1 is SGHVS and CDR2 is FQNEAQ. This CDR3 comprises 16 residues. The CDR3 DNA is TGTGCCAGCAGCCCCCCGGGGGGCAAAACCAAAAACATTCAGTACTTC. Residues: CASSPPGGKTKNIQYF.

The chain employs TRBV19 and TRBJ1-1; 9 bases match TRBD1. The CDR3 sequence is 17 residues long. CDR1 LNHDA and CDR2 SQIVND come from the germline V gene (reference sequence). V was pared by 6 bases and J by 2 bases, with 13 bases of the junction left unmatched. This CDR3 reads CASRGRTGERGNTEAFF. In DNA form, the CDR3 reads TGTGCCAGTAGAGGGCGGACAGGGGAGAGGGGAAACACTGAAGCTTTCTTT.

The rearrangement uses TRBV7-8 and TRBJ2-2, with D possibly TRBD2 on 5 matching bases. The CDR3 extends over 15 amino acids. V was shortened by 5 bases and J by 1 base, with 11 bases between the two germline ends. Germline V gives CDR1 SGHVS, CDR2 FQNEAQ. As DNA, the CDR3 is TGTGCCAGCAGCCCGGGGTGGGAGAACACCGGGGAGCTGTTTTTT. Its protein product is CASSPGWENTGELFF.

The CDR3 region is CASSLGGGSANYGYTF. The DNA of the CDR3 is TGTGCCAGCAGCTTGGGCGGGGGCAGCGCTAACTATGGCTACACCTTC. V and J are TRBV5-4 and TRBJ1-2, with D perhaps matching TRBD1 (6 bases). This CDR3 is built from 16 residues. CDR1 SGHNT and CDR2 YYREEE come from the germline V gene (reference sequence). V lost 0 bases and J 0 bases, leaving 12 bases between the germline ends.

This rearrangement joins TRBV5-4 to TRBJ2-6; 10 bases are a match to TRBD1. Unmatched junction bases numbered 5, after V lost 4 bases and J lost 1 base. The CDR3 has 17 amino acids. The germline V gene encodes CDR1 SGHNT and CDR2 YYREEE (reference sequence). In DNA form, the CDR3 reads TGTGCCAGCAGCCAAGAGGACAGGGGGTCTGGGGCCAACGTCCTGACTTTC. Amino acid sequence: CASSQEDRGSGANVLTF.

The count of this clone is one. The V call is TRBV7-2, the J call TRBJ2-7; D is possibly TRBD1 (5 bases). The length of the CDR3 is 16 residues. Trimming stripped 0 bases from V and 3 bases from J, with 15 bases between. The germline V gene encodes CDR1 SGHTA and CDR2 FQGNSA. CDR3 in amino acids: CASSLANIGQGYEQYF. Written as DNA, the CDR3 is TGTGCCAGCAGCTTAGCCAATATTGGGCAGGGCTACGAGCAGTACTTC.

In its sample, this clone was seen a few times. CDR3 bases: TGTGCTCACCAGGGGTTAAGCTCCTACGAGCAGTACTTC. Translated: CAHQGLSSYEQYF. The J gene is TRBJ2-7, the V gene TRBV28; D is perhaps TRBD1 (6 bases). Germline CDR1 MDHEN, CDR2 SYDVKM. The CDR3 has 13 amino acids.

The rearrangement uses TRBV4-3 and TRBJ1-1; 8 bases map to TRBD1. The CDR3 extends over 15 amino acids. Germline values: CDR1 LGHNA, CDR2 YSLEER. After removal of 1 base from V and 5 bases from J, the junction contained 6 bases not matched to a gene. The CDR3 loop is CASSQATGARTEAFF. The CDR3 DNA sequence: TGCGCCAGCAGCCAAGCGACAGGGGCTAGGACTGAAGCTTTCTTT.

CDR3 amino acids: CAIHRGREETQYF. The CDR3, as DNA: TGCGCCATACACAGGGGGCGCGAAGAGACCCAGTACTTC. V usage is TRBV10-1 and J usage is TRBJ2-5; TRBD1 matches 9 bases. Germline V gene lookup returns CDR1 WNHNN and CDR2 SYGVQD (reference sequence). V gave up 10 bases and J gave up 3 bases; unmatched junction bases: 6. CDR3 length equals 13 residues.

The rearrangement joins TRBV2 to TRBJ1-1; maybe TRBD1 (6 bases). The CDR3 runs 15 residues. Trimming shortened V by 10 bases and J by 1 base, and 19 bases separated the two germline ends. Per the germline V gene, CDR1 is SNHLY and CDR2 is FYNNEI. The chain's CDR3 is CATKSGGRSNTEAFF. The CDR3, as DNA: TGTGCCACTAAGTCGGGGGGCCGCTCGAACACTGAAGCTTTCTTT.

This clone has a single count. One junction end disagrees with the germline gene, perhaps due to a read error. The chain employs TRBV7-9 and TRBJ2-7; tentatively, D is TRBD2 (7 bases). The V gene's germline CDR1 is SEHNR and CDR2 FQNEAQ (reference sequence). The CDR3 is 14 residues long. The CDR3 coding sequence is TGTTCCAGCAGCTCGGGGGGCGTTCTTCACGAGCAGTACTTC. This codes for CSSSSGGVLHEQYF.

The chain uses TRBV6-1 and TRBJ2-7; the D gene is possibly TRBD1 (6 bases). V lost 4 bases, J lost 3 bases, and 10 bases lay in between. The CDR3 length is 13 residues. The germline V gene has CDR1 MNHNS and CDR2 SASEGT. The CDR3 region is CASSVGQFYEQYF. The CDR3 nucleotides read TGTGCCAGCAGTGTAGGACAGTTCTACGAGCAGTACTTC.

This chain connects TRBV29-1 to TRBJ2-7; TRBD2 might be the D (6 bases). The germline gives CDR1 SQVTM, CDR2 ANQGSEA. The CDR3 runs 13 residues. Deletions cut 5 bases from V and 5 bases from J, with 16 bases between. The CDR3: CSVQGGGNDEQYF. The DNA for the CDR3 is TGCAGCGTTCAAGGAGGAGGGAACGACGAGCAGTACTTC.